The 15 T cell receptor beta chains below come from one sample, sequenced in a study of cytomegalovirus exposure and HLA in healthy donors. Use of 60 Vbeta and 13 Jbeta primers characterized the PCR. The repertoire was sequenced with immunoSEQ multiplex PCR; TCRdb's copy has only in-frame clones and lacks some. The sample yields under 100,000 clones, 77% seen once. Sequenced sample: PBMCs. These receptor sequences come from a boy aged 5 to 17 in good health and CMV-seronegative.

The chain carries TRBV25-1 and TRBJ2-7, with D possibly TRBD1 on 6 matching bases. CDR3 length: 14 residues. V was pared by 7 bases and J by 2 bases, with 15 bases between. Per germline, CDR1 MGHDK and CDR2 SYGVNS. CDR3 bases: TGTGCCAGCACCAAAGGAACAGGGACCTACGAGCAGTACTTC. This encodes CASTKGTGTYEQYF.

The chain is built from TRBV6-1 and TRBJ1-2; unclear D gene. This CDR3 has 13 residues. Germline CDR1 and CDR2: MNHNS and SASEGT. V was shortened by 6 bases and J by 5 bases, with 13 bases between the two germline ends. The CDR3, as DNA: TGTGCCAGCAGGCCCATCGATCAGTATGGCTACACCTTC. Its translation: CASRPIDQYGYTF.

This clone has only one observation. The CDR3 DNA reads TGCGCCAGCAGCTTGCTCAGCGAGGCCGGGGAGCTGTTTTTT. Translated: CASSLLSEAGELFF. V usage is TRBV5-1 and J usage is TRBJ2-2; D is unclear. Trimming stripped 1 base from V and 6 bases from J, with 10 bases between. The CDR3 runs 14 residues. CDR1 is SGHRS, CDR2 YFSETQ, per germline.

The chain uses TRBV6-6 and TRBJ1-2; D might be TRBD1 (6 bases). The CDR3 runs 13 residues. Per germline, CDR1 MNHNY and CDR2 SVGAGI (reference sequence). Trimming shortened V by 6 bases and J by 3 bases, and 11 bases separated the two germline ends. For the CDR3, the DNA is TGTGCCAGCAGCTACAGGGAGTACTATGGCTACACCTTC. As protein: CASSYREYYGYTF.

The chain carries TRBV27 and TRBJ1-4, with TRBD1 matching 9 bases. The CDR3 has 14 amino acids. With 5 bases clipped from V and 7 bases from J, the junction kept 5 bases outside the gene matches. Germline V lookup: CDR1 MNHEY, CDR2 SMNVEV (reference sequence). In nucleotides, the CDR3 is TGTGCCAGCAGTGCGGACAGGGGTGGTGAAAAACTGTTTTTT. Its translation: CASSADRGGEKLFF.

The sample holds one count of this clone. The genes are TRBV7-2 and TRBJ1-2, with TRBD1 matching over 8 bases. The V and J ends lost 5 bases and 6 bases, in that order; junction bases with no gene match: 11. The CDR3 is made up of 15 amino acids. Germline CDR1 and CDR2: SGHTA and FQGNSA. The CDR3 region has the DNA TGTGCCAGCAGCCCCTACCTGACAGGGGCGGATGGCTACACCTTC. Its protein product is CASSPYLTGADGYTF.

The rearrangement links TRBV9 to TRBJ1-4; maybe TRBD1 (6 bases). The CDR3 is made up of 15 amino acids. Trimming removed 0 bases from V and 7 bases from J, with 13 bases in between. Germline CDR1 is SGDLS and CDR2 is YYNGEE. As DNA, the CDR3 is TGTGCCAGCAGCGTAGCAGGGGTTTCGGGTGAAAAACTGTTTTTT. This translates into CASSVAGVSGEKLFF. The full variable domain, completed using reference TRBV9 and TRBJ1-4, is DSGVTQTPKHLITATGQRVTLRCSPRSGDLSVYWYQQSLDQGLQFLIQYYNGEERAKGNILERFSAQQFPDLHSELNLSSLELGDSALYFCASSVAGVSGEKLFFGSGTQLSVL.

This chain links TRBV19 with TRBJ2-1; 12 bases fit TRBD2. J gave up 9 bases and V 7 bases, and 4 bases lay outside the gene matches. This CDR3 is built from 13 residues. Germline loops: CDR1 LNHDA, CDR2 SQIVND (reference sequence). In nucleotides, the CDR3 is TGTGCCAGTACTAGCGGGGGGGTTGGTGAGCAGTTCTTC. The encoded protein is CASTSGGVGEQFF.

The J gene is TRBJ1-2, the V gene TRBV7-9; D gene uncertain. From germline, CDR1 is SEHNR and CDR2 FQNEAQ (reference sequence). The CDR3 loop spans 13 amino acids. The V end lost 8 bases, the J end lost 10 bases, and 20 bases lay between the germline ends. The CDR3 DNA reads as TGTGCCAGCGTCGGGAGGGTTAGCATGGACTACACCTTC. Protein product: CASVGRVSMDYTF. Full variable domain (missing parts from reference TRBV7-9 and TRBJ1-2): DTGVSQNPRHKITKRGQNVTFRCDPISEHNRLYWYRQTLGQGPEFLTYFQNEAQLEKSRLLSDRFSAERPKGSFSTLEIQRTEQGDSAMYLCASVGRVSMDYTFGSGTRLTVV.

The rearrangement joins TRBV5-1 to TRBJ1-1, with TRBD1 identical over 8 bases. From germline, CDR1 is SGHRS and CDR2 YFSETQ. V shed 1 base and J 6 bases; nucleotides not matched to a gene: 2. The CDR3 runs 13 residues. The CDR3 DNA is TGCGCCAGCAGCTTGACAGGGGGGGCTGAAGCTTTCTTT. Its protein is CASSLTGGAEAFF.

This chain connects TRBV6-5 to TRBJ1-1; D is perhaps TRBD1 (5 bases). V was shortened by 4 bases and J by 7 bases, with 13 bases between the two germline ends. The CDR3 is made up of 13 amino acids. CDR1 and CDR2 (germline): MNHEY, SVGAGI. Here the CDR3 reads CASSFGGANEAFF. The CDR3 bases are TGTGCCAGCAGTTTCGGGGGTGCAAATGAAGCTTTCTTT.

This chain connects TRBV6-5 to TRBJ1-1, with D perhaps matching TRBD1 (6 bases). The CDR3 length is 14 residues. Trimming removed 7 bases from V and 7 bases from J, with 19 bases in between. Germline V gives CDR1 MNHEY, CDR2 SVGAGI. CDR3 in amino acids: CASNPLGTMDEAFF. DNA of the CDR3: TGTGCCAGCAACCCCCTGGGGACAATGGATGAAGCTTTCTTT.

V gene TRBV28 combines with J gene TRBJ1-5, with D tentatively TRBD1 (6 bases). Germline V gene sequence: CDR1 MDHEN, CDR2 SYDVKM. The CDR3 totals 15 residues. V was pared by 2 bases and J by 3 bases, with 11 bases between. The CDR3 DNA reads as TGTGCCAGCAGTTTACGGCAGGGGACCAATCAGCCCCAGCATTTT. Its protein product is CASSLRQGTNQPQHF.

In its sample, this clone was seen a few times. This chain links TRBV9 with TRBJ2-1, with a possible D match to TRBD2 (5 bases). Between the trimmed V and J ends, which lost 0 bases and 4 bases, there was a span of 11 bases. The CDR3 runs 15 residues. Germline-derived CDR1 and CDR2 are SGDLS and YYNGEE. CDR3 nucleotide sequence: TGTGCCAGCAGCGTAGATGGACTTGAATACAATGAGCAGTTCTTC. Translated: CASSVDGLEYNEQFF.

This clone has more than one count but fewer than ten. The chain has TRBV5-1 and TRBJ2-7, with TRBD2 matching over 7 bases. The V segment lost 4 bases and the J segment 0 bases; nucleotides outside the gene matches: 4. Germline V gene data show CDR1 as SGHRS and CDR2 as YFSETQ. The length of the CDR3 is 14 residues. This CDR3 reads CASSLGTISYEQYF. The CDR3, as DNA: TGCGCCAGCAGCCTAGGGACTATCTCCTACGAGCAGTACTTC. The full variable domain, with the rest looked up from reference TRBV5-1 and TRBJ2-7, is KAGVTQTPRYLIKTRGQQVTLSCSPISGHRSVSWYQQTPGQGLQFLFEYFSETQRNKGNFPGRFSGRQFSNSRSEMNVSTLELGDSALYLCASSLGTISYEQYFGPGTRLTVT.